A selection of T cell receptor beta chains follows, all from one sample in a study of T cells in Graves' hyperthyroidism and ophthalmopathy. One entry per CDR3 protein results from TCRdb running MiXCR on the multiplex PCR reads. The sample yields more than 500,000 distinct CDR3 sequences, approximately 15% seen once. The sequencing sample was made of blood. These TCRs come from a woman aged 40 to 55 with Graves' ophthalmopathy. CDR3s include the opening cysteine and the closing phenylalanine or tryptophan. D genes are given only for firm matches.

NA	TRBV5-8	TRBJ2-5	CASSPGAPGETQYF
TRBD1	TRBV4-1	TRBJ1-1	CASSPEDRGTGTEAFF
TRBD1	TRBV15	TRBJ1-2	CATSRSMTGGSNYGYTF
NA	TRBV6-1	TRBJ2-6	CASSDESGANVLTF
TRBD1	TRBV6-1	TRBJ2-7	CASSRHGTGLSYEQYF
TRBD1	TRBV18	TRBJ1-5	CASSRDRGTDQPQHF
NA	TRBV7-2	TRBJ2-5	CASSYLGTPQETQYF
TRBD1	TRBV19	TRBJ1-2	CASTIRSGGVYGYTF
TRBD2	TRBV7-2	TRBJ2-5	CASSPPRAGGGETQYF
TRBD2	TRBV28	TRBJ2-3	CASTPGGVSGIMYTDTQYF
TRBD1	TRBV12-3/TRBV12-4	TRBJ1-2	CASSPGDRPYGYTF
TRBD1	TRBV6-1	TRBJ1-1	CARRQGMNTEAFF
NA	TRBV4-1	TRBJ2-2	CASSQEKGSNTGELFF
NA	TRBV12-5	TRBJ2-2	CASTAPNTGELFF
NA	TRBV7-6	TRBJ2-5	CASSLYRTEETQYF
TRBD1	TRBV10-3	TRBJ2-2	CAISDWDRANTGELFF
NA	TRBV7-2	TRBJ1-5	CATSLGVYSNQPQHF
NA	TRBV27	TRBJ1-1	CASSLREGSEAFF
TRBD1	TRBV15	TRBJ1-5	CATLKTGSSNQPQHF
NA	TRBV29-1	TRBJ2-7	CSVIHGTNYEQYF